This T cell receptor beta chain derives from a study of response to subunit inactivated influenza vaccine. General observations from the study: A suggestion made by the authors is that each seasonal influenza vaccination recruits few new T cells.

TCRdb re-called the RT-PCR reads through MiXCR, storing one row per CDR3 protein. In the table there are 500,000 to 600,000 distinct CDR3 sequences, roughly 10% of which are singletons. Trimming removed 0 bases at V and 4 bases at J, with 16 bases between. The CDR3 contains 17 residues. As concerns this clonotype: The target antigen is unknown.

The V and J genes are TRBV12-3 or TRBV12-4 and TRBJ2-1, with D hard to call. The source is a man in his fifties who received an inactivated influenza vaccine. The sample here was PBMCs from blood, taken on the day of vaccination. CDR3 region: CASSLAVGPASYNEQFF. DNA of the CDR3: TGTGCCAGCAGTTTAGCGGTCGGCCCGGCTTCATACAATGAGCAGTTCTTC.